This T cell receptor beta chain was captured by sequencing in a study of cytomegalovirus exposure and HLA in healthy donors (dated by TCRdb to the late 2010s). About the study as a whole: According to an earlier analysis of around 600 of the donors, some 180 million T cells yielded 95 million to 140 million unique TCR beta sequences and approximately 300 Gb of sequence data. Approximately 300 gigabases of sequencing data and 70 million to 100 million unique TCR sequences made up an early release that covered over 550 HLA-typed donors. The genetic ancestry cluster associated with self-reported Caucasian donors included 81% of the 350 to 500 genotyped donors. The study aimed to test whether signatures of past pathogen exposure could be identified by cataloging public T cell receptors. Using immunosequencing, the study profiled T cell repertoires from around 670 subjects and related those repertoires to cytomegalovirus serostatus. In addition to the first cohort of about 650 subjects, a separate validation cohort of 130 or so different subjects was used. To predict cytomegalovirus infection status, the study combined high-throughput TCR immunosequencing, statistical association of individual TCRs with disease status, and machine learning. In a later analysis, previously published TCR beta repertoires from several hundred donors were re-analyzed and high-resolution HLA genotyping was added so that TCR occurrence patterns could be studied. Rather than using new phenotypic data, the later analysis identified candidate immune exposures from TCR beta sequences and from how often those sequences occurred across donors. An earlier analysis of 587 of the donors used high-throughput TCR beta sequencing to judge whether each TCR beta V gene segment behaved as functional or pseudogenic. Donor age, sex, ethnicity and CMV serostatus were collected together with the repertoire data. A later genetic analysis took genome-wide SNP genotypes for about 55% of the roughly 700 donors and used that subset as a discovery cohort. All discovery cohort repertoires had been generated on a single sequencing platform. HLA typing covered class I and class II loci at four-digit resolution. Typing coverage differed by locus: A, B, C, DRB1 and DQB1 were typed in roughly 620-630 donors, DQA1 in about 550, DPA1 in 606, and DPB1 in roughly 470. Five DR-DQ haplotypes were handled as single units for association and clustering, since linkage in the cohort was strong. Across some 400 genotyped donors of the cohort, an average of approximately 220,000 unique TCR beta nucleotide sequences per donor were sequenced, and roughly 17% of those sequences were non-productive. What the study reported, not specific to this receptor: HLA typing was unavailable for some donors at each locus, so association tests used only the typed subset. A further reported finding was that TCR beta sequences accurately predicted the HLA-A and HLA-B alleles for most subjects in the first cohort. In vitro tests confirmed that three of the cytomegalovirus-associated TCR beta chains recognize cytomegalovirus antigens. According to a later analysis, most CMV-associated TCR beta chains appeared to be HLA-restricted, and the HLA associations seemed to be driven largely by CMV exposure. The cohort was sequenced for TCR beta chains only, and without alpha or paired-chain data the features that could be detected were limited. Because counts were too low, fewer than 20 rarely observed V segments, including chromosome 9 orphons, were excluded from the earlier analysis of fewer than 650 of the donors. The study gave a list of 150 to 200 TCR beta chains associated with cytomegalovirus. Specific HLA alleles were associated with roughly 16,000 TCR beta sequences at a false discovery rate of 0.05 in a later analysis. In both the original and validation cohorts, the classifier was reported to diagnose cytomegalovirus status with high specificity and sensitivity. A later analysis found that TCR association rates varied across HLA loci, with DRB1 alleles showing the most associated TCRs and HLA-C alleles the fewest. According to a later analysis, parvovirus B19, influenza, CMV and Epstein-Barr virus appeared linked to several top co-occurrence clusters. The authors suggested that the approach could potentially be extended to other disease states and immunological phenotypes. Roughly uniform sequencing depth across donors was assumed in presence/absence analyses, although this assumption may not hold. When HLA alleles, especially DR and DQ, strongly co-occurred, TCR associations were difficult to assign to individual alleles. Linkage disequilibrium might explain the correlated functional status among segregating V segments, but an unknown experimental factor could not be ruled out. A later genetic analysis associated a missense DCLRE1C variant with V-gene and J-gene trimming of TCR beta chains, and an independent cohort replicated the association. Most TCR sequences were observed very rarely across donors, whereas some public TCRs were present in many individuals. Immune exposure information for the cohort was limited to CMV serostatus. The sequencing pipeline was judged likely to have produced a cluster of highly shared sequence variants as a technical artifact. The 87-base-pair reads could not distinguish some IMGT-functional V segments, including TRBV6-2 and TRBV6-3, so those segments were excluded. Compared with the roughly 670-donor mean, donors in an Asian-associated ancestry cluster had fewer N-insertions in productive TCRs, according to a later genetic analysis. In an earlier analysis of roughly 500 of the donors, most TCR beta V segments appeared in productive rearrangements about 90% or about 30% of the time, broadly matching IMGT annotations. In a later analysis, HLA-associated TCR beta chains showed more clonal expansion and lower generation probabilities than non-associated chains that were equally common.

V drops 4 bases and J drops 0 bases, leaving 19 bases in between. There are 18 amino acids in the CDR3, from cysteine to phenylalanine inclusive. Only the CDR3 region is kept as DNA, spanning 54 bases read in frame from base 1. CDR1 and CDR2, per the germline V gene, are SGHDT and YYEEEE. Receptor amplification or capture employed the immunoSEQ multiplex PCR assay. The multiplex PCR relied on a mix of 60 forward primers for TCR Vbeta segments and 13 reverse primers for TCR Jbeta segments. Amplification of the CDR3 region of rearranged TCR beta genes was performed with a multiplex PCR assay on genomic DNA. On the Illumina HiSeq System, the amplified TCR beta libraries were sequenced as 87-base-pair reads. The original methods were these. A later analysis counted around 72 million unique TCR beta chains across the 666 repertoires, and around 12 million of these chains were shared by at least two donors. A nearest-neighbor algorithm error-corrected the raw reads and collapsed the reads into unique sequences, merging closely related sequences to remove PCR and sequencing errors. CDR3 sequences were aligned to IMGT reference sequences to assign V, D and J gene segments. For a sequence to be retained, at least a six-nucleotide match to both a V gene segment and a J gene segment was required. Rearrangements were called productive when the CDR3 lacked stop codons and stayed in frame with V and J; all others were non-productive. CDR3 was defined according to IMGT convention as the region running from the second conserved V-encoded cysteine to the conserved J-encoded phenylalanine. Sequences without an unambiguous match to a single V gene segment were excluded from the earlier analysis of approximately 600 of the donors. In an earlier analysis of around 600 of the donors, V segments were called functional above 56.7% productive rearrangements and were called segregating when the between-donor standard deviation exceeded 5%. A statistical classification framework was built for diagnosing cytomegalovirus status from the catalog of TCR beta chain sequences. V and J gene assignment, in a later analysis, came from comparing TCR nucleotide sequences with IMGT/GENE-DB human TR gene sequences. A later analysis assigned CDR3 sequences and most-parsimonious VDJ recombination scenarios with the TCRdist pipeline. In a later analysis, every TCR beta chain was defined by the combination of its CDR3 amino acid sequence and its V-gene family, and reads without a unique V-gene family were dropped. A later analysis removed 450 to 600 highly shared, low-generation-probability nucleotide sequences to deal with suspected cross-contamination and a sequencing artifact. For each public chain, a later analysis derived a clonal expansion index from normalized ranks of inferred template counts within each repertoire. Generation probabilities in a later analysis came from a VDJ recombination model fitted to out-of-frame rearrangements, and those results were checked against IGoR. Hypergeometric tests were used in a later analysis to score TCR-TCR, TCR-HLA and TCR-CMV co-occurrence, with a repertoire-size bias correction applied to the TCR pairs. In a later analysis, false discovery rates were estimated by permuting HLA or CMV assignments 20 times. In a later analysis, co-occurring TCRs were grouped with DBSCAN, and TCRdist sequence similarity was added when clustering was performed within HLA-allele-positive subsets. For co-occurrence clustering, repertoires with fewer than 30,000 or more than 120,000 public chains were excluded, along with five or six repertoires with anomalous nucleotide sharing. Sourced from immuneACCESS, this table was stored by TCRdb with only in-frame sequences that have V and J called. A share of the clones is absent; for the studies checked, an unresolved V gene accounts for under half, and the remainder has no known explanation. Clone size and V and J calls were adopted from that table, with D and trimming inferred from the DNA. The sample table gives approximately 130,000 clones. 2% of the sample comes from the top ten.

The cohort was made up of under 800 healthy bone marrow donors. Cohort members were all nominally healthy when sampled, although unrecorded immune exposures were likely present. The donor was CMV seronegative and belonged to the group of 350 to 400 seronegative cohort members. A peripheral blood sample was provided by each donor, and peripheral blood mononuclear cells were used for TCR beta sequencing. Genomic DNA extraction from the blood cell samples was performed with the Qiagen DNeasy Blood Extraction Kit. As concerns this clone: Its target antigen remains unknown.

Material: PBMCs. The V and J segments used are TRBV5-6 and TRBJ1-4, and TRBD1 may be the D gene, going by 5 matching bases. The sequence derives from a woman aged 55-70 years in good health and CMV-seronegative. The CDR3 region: CASSRGHGLGATNEKLFF. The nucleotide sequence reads TGTGCCAGCAGCCGAGGACATGGGTTGGGTGCAACTAATGAAAAACTGTTTTTT.